The clone carrying this T cell receptor beta chain appeared once. This sample stems from a study of blood T cell repertoires in COVID-19. Study-wide context: COVID-19 samples collected from the United States, Italy and Spain covered acute and convalescent phases. Sources were T cells, B-cell-depleted T cells, or PBMCs; the material itself was cDNA or gDNA.

Per the original data handling: Reference gene primer amplification gave nucleated cell count estimates. Profiling relied on immunoSEQ multiplex PCR, and the TCRdb table lists in-frame clones only, not all of them. From that table come the V and J calls and clone size; the DNA was used to work out D and trimming. The table shows roughly 170,000 clones, with around 79% occurring only once. Patients of the Seattle cohort, enrolled during active infection, were followed longitudinally. V shed 8 bases and J 3 bases; nucleotides not matched to a gene: 7. The CDR3 spans 15 residues. The germline CDR1 and CDR2 sequences are LNHDA and SQIVND (reference sequence).

The J gene is TRBJ2-1, the V gene TRBV19; 10 bases align to TRBD2. The specimen sequenced was peripheral blood. This clonotype originated in a woman aged 55-70 years with COVID-19, enrolled during active disease. The CDR3 DNA reads as TGTGCCAGTCGACCCCTAGCGGGAGACTACAATGAGCAGTTCTTC. Its protein product is CASRPLAGDYNEQFF.